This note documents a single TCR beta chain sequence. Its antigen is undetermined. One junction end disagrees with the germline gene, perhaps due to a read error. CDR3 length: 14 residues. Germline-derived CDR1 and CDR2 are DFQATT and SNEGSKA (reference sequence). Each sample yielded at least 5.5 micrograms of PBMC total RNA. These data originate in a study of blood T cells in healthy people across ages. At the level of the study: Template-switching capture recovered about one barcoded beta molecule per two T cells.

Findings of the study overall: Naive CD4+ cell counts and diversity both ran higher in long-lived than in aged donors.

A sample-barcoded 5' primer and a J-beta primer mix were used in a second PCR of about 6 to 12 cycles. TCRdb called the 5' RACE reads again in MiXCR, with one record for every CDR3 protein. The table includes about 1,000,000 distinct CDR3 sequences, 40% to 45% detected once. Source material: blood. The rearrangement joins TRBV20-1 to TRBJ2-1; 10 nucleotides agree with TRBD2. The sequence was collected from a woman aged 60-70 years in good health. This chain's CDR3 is CSTSGSGRFGEQFF. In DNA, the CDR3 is TGCAGTACTAGCGGTAGCGGGAGGTTTGGTGAGCAGTTCTTC.